This entry lists 10 T cell receptor beta chains sequenced from one sample in a study of a mutant IDH1 vaccine in newly diagnosed glioma (dated by TCRdb to the early 2020s). The method was the immunoSEQ multiplex PCR assay. Here the immuneACCESS table is served through TCRdb, limited to in-frame sequences with V and J called. Missing clones are a known gap in these copies; in checked studies unresolved V genes cover under half, and the rest lacks a known reason. The sample records roughly 51,000 clones, 75% to 85% of which are singletons. The ten most abundant clones make up roughly 3.5% of the sample. Antigen specificity for these receptors is unknown. The time point label, as the study defines it: week 5, during vaccination. Every vaccine dose consisted of 300 ug of a 20-mer mutant IDH1 peptide in Montanide, administered subcutaneously together with topical imiquimod. The sequencing used PBMCs, collected from a glioma patient whose treatment included an IDH1 peptide vaccine. The receptors originated from a man aged 30 to 39 with glioma.

This chain links TRBV2 with TRBJ1-5; D unclear. This CDR3 spans 16 amino acids. Trimming took off 0 bases at V and 2 bases at J, with 11 bases between the two ends. Germline CDR1 and CDR2: SNHLY and FYNNEI. In DNA, the CDR3 is TGTGCCAGCAGTGAAGCGCGGGGTACTGGCAATCAGCCCCAGCATTTT. Amino acids: CASSEARGTGNQPQHF.

The rearrangement uses TRBV6-1 and TRBJ2-7, with D maybe TRBD1 (6 bases). From germline, CDR1 is MNHNS and CDR2 SASEGT. V was trimmed by 10 bases and J by 4 bases, leaving 17 bases between them. CDR3 size: 13 residues. The CDR3 region is CATKVGTPYEQYF. The CDR3 DNA reads as TGTGCCACTAAGGTTGGGACACCATACGAGCAGTACTTC.

This chain connects TRBV10-3 to TRBJ1-1, with a tentative D call TRBD1 (5 bases). The V gene lost 0 bases and the J gene lost 0 bases, with 8 bases spanning the gap. There are 15 residues in the CDR3. Germline V CDR1 and CDR2: ENHRY, SYGVKD. This chain's CDR3 is CAISESQDLNTEAFF. The CDR3 nucleotides read TGTGCCATCAGTGAGTCACAGGACCTGAACACTGAAGCTTTCTTT.

This rearrangement joins TRBV4-1 to TRBJ2-1; 8 bases agree with TRBD2. Germline V lookup: CDR1 MGHRA, CDR2 YSYEKL. The CDR3 consists of 16 residues. V dropped 4 bases and J dropped 8; count of bases not matched to a gene: 13. The CDR3: CASSPQGSGGFYEQFF. The CDR3 nucleotides are TGCGCCAGCAGCCCCCAAGGCAGCGGGGGTTTTTATGAGCAGTTCTTC.

This clone has more than one count but fewer than ten. The chain has TRBV18 and TRBJ1-5, with TRBD1 matching 9 bases. Per germline, CDR1 KGHSH and CDR2 LQKENI. CDR3 length equals 18 residues. Trimming removed 3 bases from V and 0 bases from J; junction bases left unmatched: 9. This chain's CDR3 is CASSPGGTGGYSNQPQHF. DNA for the CDR3: TGTGCCAGCTCACCCGGAGGAACAGGGGGCTATAGCAATCAGCCCCAGCATTTT. Full variable domain (missing parts from reference TRBV18 and TRBJ1-5): NAGVMQNPRHLVRRRGQEARLRCSPMKGHSHVYWYRQLPEEGLKFMVYLQKENIIDESGMPKERFSAEFPKEGPSILRIQQVVRGDSAAYFCASSPGGTGGYSNQPQHFGDGTRLSIL.

The rearrangement uses TRBV19 and TRBJ1-5; 10 nucleotides align to TRBD1. Germline V gives CDR1 LNHDA, CDR2 SQIVND (reference sequence). V shed 1 base, J shed 5 bases, and the junction held 5 bases outside the gene matches. The CDR3 is 16 amino acids. The CDR3 nucleotides read TGTGCCAGTAGTATAGCCGACAGGGGGCGAGATCAGCCCCAGCATTTT. It translates to CASSIADRGRDQPQHF.

This clone came up a few times. The rearrangement joins TRBV9 to TRBJ2-4, with D maybe TRBD1 (5 bases). Trimming took off 3 bases at V and 2 bases at J, with 12 bases between the two ends. Germline V gene data show CDR1 as SGDLS and CDR2 as YYNGEE. The CDR3 covers 15 residues. The CDR3 is CASSAGFSPKNIQYF. The DNA for the CDR3 is TGTGCCAGCAGCGCAGGGTTTAGTCCCAAAAACATTCAGTACTTC. The whole variable domain, filled in from reference TRBV9 and TRBJ2-4, reads DSGVTQTPKHLITATGQRVTLRCSPRSGDLSVYWYQQSLDQGLQFLIQYYNGEERAKGNILERFSAQQFPDLHSELNLSSLELGDSALYFCASSAGFSPKNIQYFGAGTRLSVL.

The rearrangement joins TRBV4-1 to TRBJ1-6; D remains ambiguous. The germline V gene has CDR1 MGHRA and CDR2 YSYEKL. Trimming left V 3 bases short and J 6 bases short, with 21 bases between. The CDR3 runs 18 residues. The CDR3 is CASSHSPRPGAANSPLHF. The CDR3 region has the DNA TGCGCCAGCAGCCACTCCCCCCGGCCAGGAGCCGCTAATTCACCCCTCCACTTT.

V and J are TRBV9 and TRBJ1-5; no clear D gene. Germline lookup yields CDR1 SGDLS and CDR2 YYNGEE. V was clipped by 0 bases and J by 1 base, with 2 bases between them. The CDR3 covers 13 residues. The CDR3 is CASSVGSNQPQHF. The CDR3 coding sequence is TGTGCCAGCAGCGTAGGGAGCAATCAGCCCCAGCATTTT. The whole variable domain, filled in from reference TRBV9 and TRBJ1-5, reads DSGVTQTPKHLITATGQRVTLRCSPRSGDLSVYWYQQSLDQGLQFLIQYYNGEERAKGNILERFSAQQFPDLHSELNLSSLELGDSALYFCASSVGSNQPQHFGDGTRLSIL.

The count of this clone is one. The chain couples TRBV21-1 to TRBJ2-5. TRBV21-1 represents a pseudogene. The CDR3 length is 10 residues. DNA of the CDR3: TGTGCCAGCAGCAAAGAGACCCAGTACTTC. The encoded protein is CASSKETQYF.